This T cell receptor (beta chain) stems from a study of cytomegalovirus exposure and HLA in healthy donors. Trimming cost V 6 bases and J 3 bases, with 11 bases left between them. The CDR3 contains 13 residues. Germline V gene data show CDR1 as LNHDA and CDR2 as SQIVND (reference sequence). The primer mix had 60 Vbeta and 13 Jbeta primers. Assay: immunoSEQ multiplex PCR; the TCRdb copy retains only in-frame clones and omits some. The sample yields 90,000 or so clones, nearly 70% seen once. This clonotype originated in a middle-aged man in good health and CMV-seronegative. The V and J genes are TRBV19 and TRBJ2-5; D gene uncertain. Sequenced: PBMCs. CDR3 nucleotides: TGTGCCAGTAGCCCTAGTCGGGAAGAGACCCAGTACTTC. It encodes CASSPSREETQYF.